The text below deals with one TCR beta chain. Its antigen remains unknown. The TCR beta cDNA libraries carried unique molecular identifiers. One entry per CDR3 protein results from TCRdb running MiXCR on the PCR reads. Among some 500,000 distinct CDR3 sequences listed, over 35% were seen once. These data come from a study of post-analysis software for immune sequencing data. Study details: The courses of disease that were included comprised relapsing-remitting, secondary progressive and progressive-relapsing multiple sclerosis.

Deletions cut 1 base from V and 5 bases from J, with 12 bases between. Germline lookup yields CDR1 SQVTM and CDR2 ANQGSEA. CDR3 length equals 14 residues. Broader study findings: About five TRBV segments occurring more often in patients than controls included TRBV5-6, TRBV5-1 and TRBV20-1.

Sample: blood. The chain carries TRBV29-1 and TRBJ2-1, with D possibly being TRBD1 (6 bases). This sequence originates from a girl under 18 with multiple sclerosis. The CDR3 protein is CSVEVSRGDNEQFF. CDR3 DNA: TGCAGCGTTGAAGTATCCAGGGGTGACAATGAGCAGTTCTTC.